This T cell receptor (beta chain) comes out of a study of Ad26.COV2.S vaccination and SARS-CoV-2 variants. Whole-study results and caveats: Higher spike-specific TCR breadth was found in vaccine recipients than in placebo recipients.

Germline V gives CDR1 SGHRS, CDR2 YFSETQ. The CDR3 consists of 16 residues. Trimming took off 4 bases at V and 4 bases at J, with 17 bases between the two ends. Sequencing used immunoSEQ multiplex PCR; TCRdb keeps in-frame clones, though not all of them. The table has some 460,000 clones, 80% to 90% seen once. Described treatment: roughly 18 received Ad26.COV2.S at low or high dose, single or two shots; roughly five received placebo; per-sample allocation not given. It was on day 63 after the first vaccine or placebo injection that samples were taken. Wuhan-strain SARS-CoV-2 spike was expressed by the Ad26 vector that made up the vaccine. Concerning this clone itself: Antigen specificity is unknown.

This clonotype originated in a person aged 18-60 years who received the Ad26.COV2.S COVID-19 vaccine or a placebo. The chain combines TRBV5-1 with TRBJ2-2, with no clear D. Here the sequenced sample was peripheral blood, taken in a trial of Ad26.COV2.S vaccine versus placebo. Written as DNA, the CDR3 is TGCGCCAGCAGCCAAAGATGGGCCGGTGCCACCGGGGAGCTGTTTTTT. It yields the protein CASSQRWAGATGELFF. The full variable domain, completed using reference TRBV5-1 and TRBJ2-2, is KAGVTQTPRYLIKTRGQQVTLSCSPISGHRSVSWYQQTPGQGLQFLFEYFSETQRNKGNFPGRFSGRQFSNSRSEMNVSTLELGDSALYLCASSQRWAGATGELFFGEGSRLTVL.